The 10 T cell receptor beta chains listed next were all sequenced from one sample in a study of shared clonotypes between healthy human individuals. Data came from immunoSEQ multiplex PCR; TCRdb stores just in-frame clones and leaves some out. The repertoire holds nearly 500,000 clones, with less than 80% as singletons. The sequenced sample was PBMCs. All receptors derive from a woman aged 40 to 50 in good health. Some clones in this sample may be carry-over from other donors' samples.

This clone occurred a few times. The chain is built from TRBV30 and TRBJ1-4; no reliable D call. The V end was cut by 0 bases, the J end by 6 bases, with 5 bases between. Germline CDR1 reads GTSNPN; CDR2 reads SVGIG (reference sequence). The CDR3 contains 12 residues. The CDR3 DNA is TGTGCCTGGAGTGTGATTGATGAAAAACTGTTTTTT. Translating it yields CAWSVIDEKLFF.

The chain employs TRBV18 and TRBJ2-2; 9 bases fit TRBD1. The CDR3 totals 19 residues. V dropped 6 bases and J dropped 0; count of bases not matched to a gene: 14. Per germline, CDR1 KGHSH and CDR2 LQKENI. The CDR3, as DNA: TGTGCCAGCTCCCTGGGACCGGGACAGGGATCCTCGAACACCGGGGAGCTGTTTTTT. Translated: CASSLGPGQGSSNTGELFF.

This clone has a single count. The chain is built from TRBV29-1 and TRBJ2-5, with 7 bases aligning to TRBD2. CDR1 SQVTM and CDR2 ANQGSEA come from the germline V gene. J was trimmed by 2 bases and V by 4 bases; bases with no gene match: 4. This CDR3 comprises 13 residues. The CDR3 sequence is CSVGLAVQETQYF. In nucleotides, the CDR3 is TGCAGCGTTGGGCTAGCGGTACAAGAGACCCAGTACTTC.

Here the CDR3 DNA reads TGTGCCTGGAGTGTACTTCCTCCCGGGACAGCTTCTAGCAATCAGCCCCAGCATTTT. It yields the protein CAWSVLPPGTASSNQPQHF. The chain couples TRBV30 to TRBJ1-5, with 7 bases that match TRBD1. Germline V CDR1 and CDR2: GTSNPN, SVGIG (reference sequence). The V and J ends lost 0 bases and 0 bases, in that order; junction bases with no gene match: 14. CDR3 length equals 19 residues.

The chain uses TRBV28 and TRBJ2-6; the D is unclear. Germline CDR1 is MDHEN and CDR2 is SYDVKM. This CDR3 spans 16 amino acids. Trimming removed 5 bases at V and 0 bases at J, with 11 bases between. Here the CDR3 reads CASSPRRSSGANVLTF. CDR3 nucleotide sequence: TGTGCCAGCAGTCCCCGCCGTAGCTCTGGGGCCAACGTCCTGACTTTC.

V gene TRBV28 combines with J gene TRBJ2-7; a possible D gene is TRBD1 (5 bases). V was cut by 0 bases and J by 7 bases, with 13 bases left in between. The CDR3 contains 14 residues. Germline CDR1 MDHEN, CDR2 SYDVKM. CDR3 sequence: CASSLWVQGREQYF. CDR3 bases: TGTGCCAGCAGTTTATGGGTGCAGGGCAGGGAGCAGTACTTC. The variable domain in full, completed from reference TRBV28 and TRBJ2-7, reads DVKVTQSSRYLVKRTGEKVFLECVQDMDHENMFWYRQDPGLGLRLIYFSYDVKMKEKGDIPEGYSVSREKKERFSLILESASTNQTSMYLCASSLWVQGREQYFGPGTRLTVT.

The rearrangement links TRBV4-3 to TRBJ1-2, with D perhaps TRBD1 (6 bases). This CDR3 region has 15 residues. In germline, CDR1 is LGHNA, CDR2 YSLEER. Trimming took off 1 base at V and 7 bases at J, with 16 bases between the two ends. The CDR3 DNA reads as TGCGCCAGCAGCCAAGTTACAGGGCGAGAGACTGGCTACACCTTC. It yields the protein CASSQVTGRETGYTF.

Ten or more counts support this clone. CDR3 residues: CASSPAQRGVSDEQFF. CDR3 DNA sequence: TGTGCCAGCAGCCCGGCCCAGAGGGGGGTATCGGATGAGCAGTTCTTC. The chain carries TRBV7-9 and TRBJ2-1; the D gene could be TRBD1 or TRBD2 (6 bases each). Germline assignment: CDR1 SEHNR and CDR2 FQNEAQ (reference sequence). Trimming pared 5 bases from V and 8 bases from J, leaving 22 bases between. There are 16 residues in the CDR3.

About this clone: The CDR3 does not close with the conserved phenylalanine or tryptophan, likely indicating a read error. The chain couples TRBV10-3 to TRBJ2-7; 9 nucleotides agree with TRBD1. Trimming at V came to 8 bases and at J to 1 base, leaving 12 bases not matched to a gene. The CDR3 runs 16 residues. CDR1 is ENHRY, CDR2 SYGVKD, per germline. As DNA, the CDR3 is TGTGCCATCTCACCTTCAAGGACAGGGGAGTCCTACGAGCAGTACCTC. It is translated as CAISPSRTGESYEQYL.

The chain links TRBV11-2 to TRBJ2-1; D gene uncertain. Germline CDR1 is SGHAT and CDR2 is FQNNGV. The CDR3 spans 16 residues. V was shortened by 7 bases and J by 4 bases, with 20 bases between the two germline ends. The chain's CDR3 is CASTLVRHRNYNEQFF. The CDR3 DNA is TGTGCCAGCACTCTAGTAAGGCACCGTAATTACAATGAGCAGTTCTTC.